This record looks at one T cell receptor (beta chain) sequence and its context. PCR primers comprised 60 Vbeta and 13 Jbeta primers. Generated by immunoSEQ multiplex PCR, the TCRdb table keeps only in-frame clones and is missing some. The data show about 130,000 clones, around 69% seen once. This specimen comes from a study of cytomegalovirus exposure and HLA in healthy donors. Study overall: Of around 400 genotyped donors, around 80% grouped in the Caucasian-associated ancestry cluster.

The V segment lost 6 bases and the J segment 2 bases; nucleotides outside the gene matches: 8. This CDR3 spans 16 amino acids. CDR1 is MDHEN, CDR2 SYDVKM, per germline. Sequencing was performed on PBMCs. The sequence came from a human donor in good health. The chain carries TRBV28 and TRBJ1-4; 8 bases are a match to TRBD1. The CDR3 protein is CASSPWQGATNEKLFF. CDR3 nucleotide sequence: TGTGCCAGCAGCCCGTGGCAGGGGGCGACTAATGAAAAACTGTTTTTT.